These 4 T cell receptor beta chains were all obtained from the same sample, sequenced in a study of radiotherapy plus CTLA-4 blockade in lung cancer. Method: immunoSEQ multiplex PCR; TCRdb's copy keeps in-frame clones and lacks some. The sample yields about 53,000 clones, 70% to 90% seen once. Sample: peripheral blood, taken from a patient treated with radiotherapy plus ipilimumab. These receptors originate from a human donor with non-small cell lung cancer whose response to radiotherapy plus ipilimumab could not be evaluated.

The chain carries TRBV28 and TRBJ1-2; TRBD1 matches 9 bases. V lost 6 bases to trimming and J lost 0 bases; unmatched junction nucleotides: 11. The CDR3 has 17 residues. Germline CDR1 is MDHEN and CDR2 is SYDVKM. CDR3 nucleotide sequence: TGTGCCAGCAGGTCCGACTTAACAGGGGGCGCTAACTATGGCTACACCTTC. This sequence encodes CASRSDLTGGANYGYTF.

V and J are TRBV29-1 and TRBJ2-1, with D tentatively TRBD2 (5 bases). This CDR3 region has 14 residues. In germline, CDR1 is SQVTM, CDR2 ANQGSEA. The V end was cut by 3 bases, the J end by 5 bases, with 14 bases between. Written as DNA, the CDR3 is TGCAGCGTTGATGAGGGAGAGTTGGACAATGAGCAGTTCTTC. Its protein is CSVDEGELDNEQFF.

Turning to this clone: This specimen includes other DNA sequences encoding the same CDR3. The chain couples TRBV4-3 to TRBJ2-7; TRBD1 is a possible D gene (6 bases). Trimming removed 0 bases from V and 7 bases from J, with 16 bases in between. CDR3 size: 15 residues. CDR1 and CDR2 from the germline V gene are LGHNA and YSLEER. The CDR3 loop reads CASSQDFNRVGEQYF. CDR3 coding DNA: TGCGCCAGCAGCCAAGATTTCAACAGGGTTGGGGAGCAGTACTTC.

In the case of this clone: One junction end does not reproduce the germline sequence, and a read error may be involved. The genes are TRBV11-2 and TRBJ1-2; the D gene is possibly TRBD1 (5 bases). In germline, CDR1 is SGHAT, CDR2 FQNNGV. The CDR3 runs to 14 residues. CDR3 DNA: TGTGCCAGCAGCACGAACAGAGGACACTATGGCCACACCTTC. Translated: CASSTNRGHYGHTF.